This is a list of T cell receptor beta chains from one sample in a study of OX40 agonist ivuxolimab in advanced cancers. Assay: immunoSEQ multiplex PCR; the TCRdb copy retains only in-frame clones and omits some. The table records 40,000 to 45,000 clones, roughly 78% of them present only once. Sequencing used CD4+ or CD8+ T cells sorted from blood, obtained in a trial of the OX40 agonist ivuxolimab. Every receptor here comes from an adult with an advanced solid tumor such as melanoma, head and neck, liver or kidney cancer. The CDR3 runs from the conserved cysteine through the conserved F or W. The order of the fields is J gene, D gene, clone size, V gene, CDR3 DNA, CDR3 protein. D genes are given only for firm matches. The size of a clone is reported for some rows only, either as once, few or many, or as a class for expanded clones.

J: TRBJ2-7; D: .; size: .; V: TRBV28; DNA: TGTGCCAGCAGTTTTGTGGGGGGGCTCTACGAGCAGTACTTC; CDR3: CASSFVGGLYEQYF
J: TRBJ1-3; D: .; size: .; V: TRBV27; DNA: TGTGCCAGCAGTTCCAGGGTGCGTGGAAACACCATATATTTT; CDR3: CASSSRVRGNTIYF
J: TRBJ1-3; D: .; size: .; V: TRBV9; DNA: TGTGCCAGCAGCGGAGAAGGCCGCGTCGGAAACACCATATATTTT; CDR3: CASSGEGRVGNTIYF
J: TRBJ2-1; D: TRBD1; size: .; V: TRBV27; DNA: TGTGCCAGCAGTTTATCGAAAGGACAGGGTGGTCGCAATGAGCAGTTCTTC; CDR3: CASSLSKGQGGRNEQFF
J: TRBJ1-1; D: .; size: .; V: TRBV6-5; DNA: TGTGCCAGCAGAGATACAGGGAAGTACAGTGAAGCTTTCTTT; CDR3: CASRDTGKYSEAFF
J: TRBJ2-5; D: .; size: .; V: TRBV20-1; DNA: TGCAGTGTTAGGGGGGGTGAGACCCAGTACTTC; CDR3: CSVRGGETQYF
J: TRBJ2-7; D: TRBD1; size: .; V: TRBV9; DNA: TGTGCCAGCAGCGTAGGTATGGGACAGGGGACCGACGAGCAGTACTTC; CDR3: CASSVGMGQGTDEQYF
J: TRBJ2-7; D: TRBD2; size: .; V: TRBV7-2; DNA: TGTGCCAGCAGCTTAGGCACGGGACTAGCCCGCGTTACCTACGAGCAGTACTTC; CDR3: CASSLGTGLARVTYEQYF
J: TRBJ1-1; D: .; size: .; V: TRBV2; DNA: TGTGCCAGCGGAGGGGTGCAGATTTTGTCTGAAGCTTTCTTT; CDR3: CASGGVQILSEAFF
J: TRBJ2-5; D: TRBD1; size: .; V: TRBV10-3; DNA: TGTGCCATCAGGCCAGGGGGCGCGGACAGAGAGACCCAGTACTTC; CDR3: CAIRPGGADRETQYF
J: TRBJ2-3; D: .; size: once; V: TRBV2; DNA: TGTGCCAGCAGTGTTAGCAGGTACACCTCAGATACGCAGTATTTT; CDR3: CASSVSRYTSDTQYF
J: TRBJ2-3; D: TRBD2; size: .; V: TRBV12-5; DNA: TGTGCTAGTGGCCTGGACGCCAGCGGGGGGGTAGTTACGCAGTATTTT; CDR3: CASGLDASGGVVTQYF
J: TRBJ2-7; D: TRBD1; size: .; V: TRBV5-4; DNA: TGTGCCAGCAGCTTGCGACAGGGGAGGCACGAGCAGTACTTC; CDR3: CASSLRQGRHEQYF
J: TRBJ1-2; D: TRBD1; size: .; V: TRBV7-2; DNA: TGTGCCAGCAGCTTGGGGGGCAGGGGGAGAAACTATGGCTACACCTTC; CDR3: CASSLGGRGRNYGYTF
J: TRBJ2-7; D: TRBD2; size: .; V: TRBV2; DNA: TGTGCCAGCACGGGGGGTTGGGGCAGCTTGGACGAGCAGTACTTC; CDR3: CASTGGWGSLDEQYF
J: TRBJ2-5; D: .; size: once; V: TRBV2; DNA: TGTGCCAGCAAAGTCGAGACCCAGTACTTC; CDR3: CASKVETQYF
J: TRBJ2-3; D: TRBD2; size: .; V: TRBV27; DNA: TGTGCCAGCGCCCGGAAGTGGACTAGCCCTTCAGATACGCAGTATTTT; CDR3: CASARKWTSPSDTQYF
J: TRBJ2-1; D: TRBD1; size: .; V: TRBV27; DNA: TGTGCCAGCAGTTTATCGATTCGGACAGGGAATGAGCAGTTCTTC; CDR3: CASSLSIRTGNEQFF
J: TRBJ2-2; D: .; size: .; V: TRBV18; DNA: TGTGCCAGCTCACCAGTGGGCGTCGGGGAGCTGTTTTTT; CDR3: CASSPVGVGELFF
J: TRBJ1-1; D: .; size: .; V: TRBV2; DNA: TGTGCCAGCAGGGACAGTCTGGACACTGAAGCTTTCTTT; CDR3: CASRDSLDTEAFF
J: TRBJ2-7; D: .; size: .; V: TRBV7-7; DNA: TGTGCTAGCAGCCCCGGGGCTTCCTACGAGCAGTACTTC; CDR3: CASSPGASYEQYF
J: TRBJ1-5; D: .; size: .; V: TRBV30; DNA: TGTGCCGGGGGTGGGCAGTACAATCAGCCCCAGCATTTT; CDR3: CAGGGQYNQPQHF
J: TRBJ2-1; D: .; size: .; V: TRBV7-9; DNA: TGTGCCAGCAGCCTCGGAGCAGCATCCTACAATGAGCAGTTCTTC; CDR3: CASSLGAASYNEQFF
J: TRBJ1-4; D: .; size: .; V: TRBV10-2; DNA: TGCGCCAGCAGTGAGTCTGCCCCGGGGGAAAAACTGTTTTTT; CDR3: CASSESAPGEKLFF
J: TRBJ2-5; D: .; size: .; V: TRBV30; DNA: TGTGCCTGGAGTGGACAGGTTAAAGAGACCCAGTACTTC; CDR3: CAWSGQVKETQYF
J: TRBJ2-5; D: .; size: .; V: TRBV9; DNA: TGTGCCAGCAGCGCTAGGGTCCTTGGGGAGACCCAGTACTTC; CDR3: CASSARVLGETQYF
J: TRBJ1-2; D: .; size: .; V: TRBV10-2; DNA: TGCGCCAGCAGTACCGACAGAGTAGCTAACTATGGCTACACCTTC; CDR3: CASSTDRVANYGYTF
J: TRBJ2-7; D: .; size: .; V: TRBV18; DNA: TGTGCCAGCTCCCGGCTGGCGGGCGAGACCTACGAGCAGTACTTC; CDR3: CASSRLAGETYEQYF
J: TRBJ2-3; D: .; size: .; V: TRBV11-2; DNA: TGTGCCAGCAGCTTAGATTGGAGCGGGCCAGATACGCAGTATTTT; CDR3: CASSLDWSGPDTQYF
J: TRBJ2-7; D: .; size: .; V: TRBV6-1; DNA: TGTGCCTCCCTACGTGTGGAATCCTACGAGCAGTACTTC; CDR3: CASLRVESYEQYF
J: TRBJ2-3; D: .; size: few; V: TRBV7-7; DNA: TGTGCTGTAGGTGAAAGCACAGATACGCAGTATTTT; CDR3: CAVGESTDTQYF
J: TRBJ2-1; D: TRBD2; size: .; V: TRBV29-1; DNA: TGCAGCTCTCCCCCGACTAGCGGGGGGGTCCAGTTCTTC; CDR3: CSSPPTSGGVQFF
J: TRBJ2-1; D: TRBD2; size: .; V: TRBV7-7; DNA: TGTGCTAGCAGCGCCAGACTAGCGGGAGGCGGCAATGAGCAGTTCTTC; CDR3: CASSARLAGGGNEQFF
J: TRBJ2-7; D: .; size: .; V: TRBV28; DNA: TGTGCCAGCTCACAGGGATCCTACGAGCAGTACTTC; CDR3: CASSQGSYEQYF
J: TRBJ1-4; D: .; size: .; V: TRBV2; DNA: TGTGCCAGCAGTGAAAGGCAGCTTAATGAAAAACTGTTTTTT; CDR3: CASSERQLNEKLFF
J: TRBJ1-4; D: .; size: .; V: TRBV28; DNA: TGTGCCAGCAAACCCACCCGCCTCGGGGCTGAAAAACTGTTTTTT; CDR3: CASKPTRLGAEKLFF
J: TRBJ1-2; D: .; size: .; V: TRBV2; DNA: TGTGCCAGCAGATCAGAGGGAGGGGAAAGTCTTGGCTACACCTTC; CDR3: CASRSEGGESLGYTF
J: TRBJ2-7; D: TRBD1; size: .; V: TRBV4-3; DNA: TGCGCCAGCAGCCAAGATCGGGACAGTTTCGGCGTGCAGTACTTC; CDR3: CASSQDRDSFGVQYF